This T cell receptor (beta chain) was observed in a study of control samples from healthy donors and cancer patients. Sequenced by immunoSEQ multiplex PCR; TCRdb stores in-frame clones only, minus some. The sample records under 90,000 clones, 85% to 95% being singletons. CDR3 length: 12 amino acids. Germline lookup yields CDR1 SNHLY and CDR2 FYNNEI. V dropped 5 bases and J dropped 7 bases, with 8 bases sitting between them. This TCR was recovered from a woman aged 55 to 70 in good health. V gene TRBV2 combines with J gene TRBJ2-2, with TRBD1 as a possible D gene (6 bases). Material: blood. Written as DNA, the CDR3 is TGTGCCAGCAGTCAGGGGAACGGGGAGCTGTTTTTT. Protein: CASSQGNGELFF.